Each of the 2 T cell receptor beta chains below was sequenced from the same sample in a study of blood T cells in healthy people across ages. A second PCR, run for roughly 7 to 12 cycles, used a sample-barcoded 5' primer plus a J-beta primer mix. One entry per CDR3 protein results from TCRdb running MiXCR on the 5' RACE reads. The table shows around 750,000 distinct CDR3 sequences, with less than 70% occurring only once. Sequencing was performed on blood. The receptors were sampled from a man of 80 years or more in good health.

CDR3 nucleotide sequence: TGTGCCAGCAGCCGCACAGGGACTGAGCAGTTCTTC. Translating gives CASSRTGTEQFF. The chain combines TRBV5-5 with TRBJ2-1; the D gene is possibly TRBD1 (6 bases). This CDR3 has 12 residues. V lost 4 bases and J lost 9, with 11 bases in between. Germline assignment: CDR1 SGHKS and CDR2 YYEKEE (reference sequence). Variable domain in full (rest from reference TRBV5-5 and TRBJ2-1): DAGVTQSPTHLIKTRGQQVTLRCSPISGHKSVSWYQQVLGQGPQFIFQYYEKEERGRGNFPDRFSARQFPNYSSELNVNALLLGDSALYLCASSRTGTEQFFGPGTRLTVL.

This clonotype was seen only a few times. This may be a read error, as it is one base from a much larger clone. The rearrangement links TRBV27 to TRBJ2-1; D is perhaps TRBD1 (5 bases). The DNA end is a closer match to TRBJ2-7, so the J assignment may be wrong. The CDR3 is made up of 16 amino acids. Germline CDR1 and CDR2: MNHEY and SMNVEV (reference sequence). In nucleotides, the CDR3 is TGTGCCAGCAGTCATCTGCAGGGATTCTCCTACAATGAGCAGTACTTC. Protein product: CASSHLQGFSYNEQYF.